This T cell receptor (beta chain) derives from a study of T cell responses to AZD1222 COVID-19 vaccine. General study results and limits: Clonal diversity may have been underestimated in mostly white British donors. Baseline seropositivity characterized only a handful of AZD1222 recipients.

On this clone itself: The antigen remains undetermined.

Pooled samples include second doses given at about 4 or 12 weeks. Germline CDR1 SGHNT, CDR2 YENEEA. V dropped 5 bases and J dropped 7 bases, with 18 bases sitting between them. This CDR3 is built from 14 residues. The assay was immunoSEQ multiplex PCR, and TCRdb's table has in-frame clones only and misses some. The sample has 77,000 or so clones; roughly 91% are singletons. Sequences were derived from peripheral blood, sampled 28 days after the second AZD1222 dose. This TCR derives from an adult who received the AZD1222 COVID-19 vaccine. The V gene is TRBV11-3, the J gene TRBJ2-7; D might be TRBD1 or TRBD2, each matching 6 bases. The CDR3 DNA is TGTGCCAGCAGCCCGGGGGCAGGCTGGTCGGAGCAGTACTTC. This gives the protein CASSPGAGWSEQYF.